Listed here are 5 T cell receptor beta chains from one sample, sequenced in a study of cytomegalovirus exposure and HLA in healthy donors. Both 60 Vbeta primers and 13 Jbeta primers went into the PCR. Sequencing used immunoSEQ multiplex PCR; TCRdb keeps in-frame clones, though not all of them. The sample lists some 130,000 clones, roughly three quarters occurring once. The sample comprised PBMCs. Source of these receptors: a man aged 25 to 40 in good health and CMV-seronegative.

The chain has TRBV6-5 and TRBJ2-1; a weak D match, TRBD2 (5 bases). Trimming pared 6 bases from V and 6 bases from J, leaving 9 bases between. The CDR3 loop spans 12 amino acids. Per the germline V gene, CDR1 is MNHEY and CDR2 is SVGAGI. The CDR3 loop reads CASRSGVNEQFF. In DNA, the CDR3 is TGTGCCAGCAGATCCGGGGTCAATGAGCAGTTCTTC.

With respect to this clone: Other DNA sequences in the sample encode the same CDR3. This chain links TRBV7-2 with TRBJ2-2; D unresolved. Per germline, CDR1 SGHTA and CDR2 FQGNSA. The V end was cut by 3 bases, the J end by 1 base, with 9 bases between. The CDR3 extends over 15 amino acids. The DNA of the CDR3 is TGTGCCAGCAGCTTGAGGCTAGGGAACACCGGGGAGCTGTTTTTT. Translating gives CASSLRLGNTGELFF.

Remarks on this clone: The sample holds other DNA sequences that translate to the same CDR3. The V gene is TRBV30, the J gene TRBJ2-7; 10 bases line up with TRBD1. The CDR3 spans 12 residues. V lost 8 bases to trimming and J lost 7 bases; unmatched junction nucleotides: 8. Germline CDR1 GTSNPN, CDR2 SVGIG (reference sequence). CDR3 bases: TGTGCCCAAGACAGGGGGCGCGAAGAGCAGTACTTC. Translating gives CAQDRGREEQYF.

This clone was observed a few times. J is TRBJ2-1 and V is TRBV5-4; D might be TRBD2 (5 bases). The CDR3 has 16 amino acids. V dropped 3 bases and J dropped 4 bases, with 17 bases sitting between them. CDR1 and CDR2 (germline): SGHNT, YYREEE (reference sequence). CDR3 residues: CASSSPIALGYNEQFF. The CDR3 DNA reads TGTGCCAGCAGCTCCCCAATAGCGTTGGGGTACAATGAGCAGTTCTTC.

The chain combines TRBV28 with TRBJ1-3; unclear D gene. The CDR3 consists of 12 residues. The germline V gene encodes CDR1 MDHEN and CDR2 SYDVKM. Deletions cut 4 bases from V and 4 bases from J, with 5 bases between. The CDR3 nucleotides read TGTGCCAGCAGTTCGGAGGGAAACACCATATATTTT. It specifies CASSSEGNTIYF.